Presented here are 25 T cell receptor beta chains from one specimen sequenced in a study of T-cell reconstitution after alpha-beta-depleted transplantation in children (dated by TCRdb to about 2016). The method was PCR. Sequencing instrument: Illumina HiSeq 2500. TCR library preparation used molecular barcoding, with unique molecular identifiers applied to normalize quantification of the TCRbeta repertoire. TCRdb reprocessed the public reads (quality trimming at Q25 with fastp, clone calling with MiXCR) and kept in-frame beta chains. Rows with one shared CDR3 protein collapse into an entry with the most common genes and DNA. In all, the sample holds a few hundred thousand distinct CDR3 sequences, and 10% of those were seen once. The ten largest clones represent 2% to 3% of the sample. The sample in question was PBMCs from the stem cell graft donor, obtained from the stem cell graft. These receptors all stem from a human donor who donated a stem cell graft to a child with acute lymphoblastic leukemia.

The chain employs TRBV28 and TRBJ1-1, with 7 bases lining up with TRBD1. The CDR3 runs 16 residues. The V segment lost 6 bases and the J segment 4 bases; nucleotides outside the gene matches: 14. The V gene's germline CDR1 is MDHEN and CDR2 SYDVKM. CDR3 loop: CASRRPSDRAGTEAFF. The CDR3 DNA follows: TGTGCCAGCAGGCGACCTAGTGACAGGGCGGGCACTGAAGCTTTCTTT.

This clonotype came up many times. The J gene is TRBJ2-1, the V gene TRBV24-1; D not certain. CDR3 length: 12 residues. V lost 3 bases and J 5 bases, leaving 4 bases between the germline ends. Looked up from germline, CDR1 is KGHDR and CDR2 is SFDVKD. Here the CDR3 DNA reads TGTGCCACCAGTGATGACAACAATGAGCAGTTCTTC. Translated, it gives CATSDDNNEQFF.

This clonotype was observed a few times. The CDR3 spells CSATTHRGPETQYF. CDR3 nucleotide sequence: TGCAGTGCTACCACACACAGGGGACCGGAGACCCAGTACTTC. V is TRBV20-1 and J is TRBJ2-5; 7 bases are a match to TRBD1. With 4 bases clipped from V and 5 bases from J, the junction kept 10 bases outside the gene matches. The V gene's germline CDR1 is DFQATT and CDR2 SNEGSKA (reference sequence). CDR3 length: 14 amino acids.

This clonotype has just a few counts. This rearrangement joins TRBV11-1 to TRBJ1-1, with D perhaps matching TRBD1 (5 bases). Trimming cost V 1 base and J 0 bases, with 18 bases left between them. CDR1 SGHAT and CDR2 FQDESV come from the germline V gene (reference sequence). The CDR3 extends over 18 amino acids. CDR3 protein: CASSLEHQNGALNTEAFF. The DNA for the CDR3 is TGTGCCAGCAGCTTAGAACATCAGAACGGGGCCCTGAACACTGAAGCTTTCTTT. The full variable domain, in which reference TRBV11-1 and TRBJ1-1 provide the parts outside the CDR3, is EAEVAQSPRYKITEKSQAVAFWCDPISGHATLYWYRQILGQGPELLVQFQDESVVDDSQLPKDRFSAERLKGVDSTLKIQPAELGDSAMYLCASSLEHQNGALNTEAFFGQGTRLTVV.

This clonotype was seen a few times. V is TRBV4-3 and J is TRBJ2-7; D perhaps matches TRBD2 (5 bases). V was clipped by 0 bases and J by 3 bases, with 12 bases between them. CDR3 length: 15 residues. Germline lookup yields CDR1 LGHNA and CDR2 YSLEER. The CDR3 DNA follows: TGCGCCAGCAGCCAAGATTTAGAGGGTAGCTACGAGCAGTACTTC. It yields the protein CASSQDLEGSYEQYF.

This clonotype was seen a few times. The chain couples TRBV7-9 to TRBJ1-4; TRBD1 might be the D (5 bases). Trimming took off 4 bases at V and 4 bases at J, with 13 bases between the two ends. This CDR3 is built from 15 residues. Looked up from germline, CDR1 is SEHNR and CDR2 is FQNEAQ (reference sequence). CDR3 DNA: TGTGCCAGCAGCTCATGGGACGGTATTAATGAAAAACTGTTTTTT. The encoded protein is CASSSWDGINEKLFF.

This chain links TRBV4-1 with TRBJ2-5, with D tentatively TRBD2 (5 bases). The V and J ends lost 3 bases and 5 bases respectively, with 13 bases between them. Germline CDR1 reads MGHRA; CDR2 reads YSYEKL. CDR3 size: 14 residues. CDR3 in amino acids: CASSHPTIDETQYF. The DNA for the CDR3 is TGCGCCAGCAGCCACCCGACTATTGATGAGACCCAGTACTTC.

This rearrangement joins TRBV7-9 to TRBJ2-7; TRBD1 aligns across 9 bases. Germline CDR1 reads SEHNR; CDR2 reads FQNEAQ (reference sequence). The CDR3 extends over 14 amino acids. V shed 5 bases, J shed 5 bases, and the junction held 7 bases outside the gene matches. CDR3 in amino acids: CASSRAGTGNEQYF. CDR3 coding DNA: TGTGCCAGCAGCAGAGCCGGGACAGGGAACGAGCAGTACTTC. The variable domain in full, with the rest retrieved from reference TRBV7-9 and TRBJ2-7, is DTGVSQNPRHKITKRGQNVTFRCDPISEHNRLYWYRQTLGQGPEFLTYFQNEAQLEKSRLLSDRFSAERPKGSFSTLEIQRTEQGDSAMYLCASSRAGTGNEQYFGPGTRLTVT.

This clonotype was seen only a few times. This chain joins TRBV5-6 and TRBJ2-6; D is unclear. CDR1 is SGHDT, CDR2 YYEEEE, per germline. Trimming removed 1 base from V and 0 bases from J, with 11 bases in between. This CDR3 comprises 17 residues. CDR3 region: CASSLRRSSSGANVLTF. CDR3 in DNA: TGTGCCAGCAGCTTGCGGCGTTCCAGCTCTGGGGCCAACGTCCTGACTTTC.

This chain joins TRBV4-2 and TRBJ2-5; D unresolved. V was trimmed by 0 bases and J by 7 bases, leaving 6 bases between them. Germline CDR1 and CDR2: LGHNA and YNFKEQ. This CDR3 contains 12 residues. The CDR3 DNA follows: TGTGCCAGCAGCCAAGACGTGGGGACCCAGTACTTC. This codes for CASSQDVGTQYF.

Only a few counts were recorded for this clonotype. The chain is built from TRBV7-3 and TRBJ2-7; perhaps TRBD1 as D (6 bases). The germline gives CDR1 SGHTA, CDR2 FQGTGA. This CDR3 has 16 amino acids. Between the trimmed V and J ends, which lost 5 bases and 2 bases, there was a span of 19 bases. CDR3 residues: CASSHFRGIVAYEQYF. CDR3 nucleotides: TGTGCCAGCAGCCATTTCAGGGGAATTGTTGCCTACGAGCAGTACTTC.

In its sample, this clonotype was seen a few times. The V call is TRBV29-1, the J call TRBJ2-7; perhaps TRBD2 as D (6 bases). Between the trimmed V and J ends, which lost 8 bases and 3 bases, there was a span of 14 bases. This CDR3 has 12 amino acids. Germline V lookup: CDR1 SQVTM, CDR2 ANQGSEA. The CDR3 region has the DNA TGCAGCTCTACCGGGACTTACTACGAGCAGTACTTC. Translating it yields CSSTGTYYEQYF.

Only a few counts were recorded for this clonotype. The CDR3 sequence: CASSYGSPNGYTF. CDR3 nucleotide sequence: TGTGCCAGCAGCTACGGGTCTCCAAACGGCTACACCTTC. The V gene is TRBV5-6, the J gene TRBJ1-2; D remains unclear. From germline, CDR1 is SGHDT and CDR2 YYEEEE. The V and J ends lost 3 bases and 8 bases respectively, with 14 bases between them. This CDR3 contains 13 residues. The full variable domain, in which reference TRBV5-6 and TRBJ1-2 provide the parts outside the CDR3, is DAGVTQSPTHLIKTRGQQVTLRCSPKSGHDTVSWYQQALGQGPQFIFQYYEEEERQRGNFPDRFSGHQFPNYSSELNVNALLLGDSALYLCASSYGSPNGYTFGSGTRLTVV.

The V call is TRBV7-2, the J call TRBJ2-6; D could derive from TRBD1 or TRBD2 (6 bases each). The CDR3 is 16 amino acids. CDR1 and CDR2 from the germline V gene are SGHTA and FQGNSA. V was cut by 5 bases and J by 4 bases, with 15 bases left in between. The CDR3 sequence is CASSDARGDGANVLTF. The CDR3 nucleotides read TGTGCCAGCAGCGATGCGAGGGGGGACGGGGCCAACGTCCTGACTTTC.

The chain employs TRBV12-3 or TRBV12-4 and TRBJ1-5; the match to TRBD1 covers 8 bases. This CDR3 has 15 residues. The ends lost 2 bases at V and 2 bases at J; junction bases unmatched: 2. CDR3 DNA sequence: TGTGCCAGCAGTTTACGGACAGGGCGCAATCAGCCCCAGCATTTT. Translation gives CASSLRTGRNQPQHF.

This clonotype appeared a few times. The V and J genes are TRBV20-1 and TRBJ2-5, with no clear D. CDR1 and CDR2 (germline): DFQATT, SNEGSKA (reference sequence). Trimming left V 0 bases short and J 5 bases short, with 7 bases between. The CDR3 runs 12 residues. The CDR3 region is CSAREGFETQYF. CDR3 coding DNA: TGCAGTGCTAGAGAAGGGTTTGAGACCCAGTACTTC.

The chain joins TRBV12-3 or TRBV12-4 to TRBJ2-2, with 11 bases matching TRBD2. This CDR3 comprises 15 residues. The V gene end was trimmed by 7 bases and the J gene end by 4 bases; junction bases not matched to a gene: 5. The CDR3 bases are TGTGCCAGCACCAGACTAGCGGGATTCACCGGGGAGCTGTTTTTT. The encoded protein is CASTRLAGFTGELFF.

This clonotype was counted many times. The rearrangement joins TRBV10-3 to TRBJ2-3, with D uncertain. Germline V lookup: CDR1 ENHRY, CDR2 SYGVKD. This CDR3 spans 15 amino acids. V was clipped by 8 bases and J by 4 bases, with 19 bases between them. CDR3 sequence: CAIRAGLVTPDTQYF. As DNA, the CDR3 is TGTGCCATCCGCGCCGGGCTAGTTACCCCAGATACGCAGTATTTT.

This clonotype was counted many times. The chain employs TRBV9 and TRBJ2-7; D call uncertain. This CDR3 spans 14 amino acids. Germline V gene sequence: CDR1 SGDLS, CDR2 YYNGEE. Trimming took off 0 bases at V and 3 bases at J, with 10 bases between the two ends. The CDR3 loop reads CASSVGGAGYEQYF. The DNA for the CDR3 is TGTGCCAGCAGCGTAGGTGGAGCAGGCTACGAGCAGTACTTC.

This clonotype was seen a handful of times. J is TRBJ2-5 and V is TRBV7-9; 12 bases line up with TRBD1. This CDR3 is built from 15 residues. In germline, CDR1 is SEHNR, CDR2 FQNEAQ (reference sequence). Germline trimming cut 5 bases from V and 5 bases from J; bases unmatched to any gene: 6. The CDR3 DNA follows: TGTGCCAGCAGCCGGGACAGGGGGCATGGGGAGACCCAGTACTTC. Translated, it gives CASSRDRGHGETQYF.

This clonotype was counted between two and nine times. The gene calls are TRBV11-2 and TRBJ2-4; unclear D gene. Germline assignment: CDR1 SGHAT and CDR2 FQNNGV. Trimming removed 5 bases at V and 0 bases at J, with 11 bases between. This CDR3 has 15 residues. The CDR3 nucleotides read TGTGCCAGCAGCCCCTCCCGGCTAGCCAAAAACATTCAGTACTTC. It is translated as CASSPSRLAKNIQYF. The whole variable domain, remainder taken from reference TRBV11-2 and TRBJ2-4, is EAGVAQSPRYKIIEKRQSVAFWCNPISGHATLYWYQQILGQGPKLLIQFQNNGVVDDSQLPKDRFSAERLKGVDSTLKIQPAKLEDSAVYLCASSPSRLAKNIQYFGAGTRLSVL.

This clonotype has ten or more counts. J is TRBJ2-7 and V is TRBV7-9; TRBD2 aligns across 8 bases. The J segment lost 5 bases and the V segment lost 1 base, leaving 7 bases of the junction unmatched. This CDR3 has 15 amino acids. The germline gives CDR1 SEHNR, CDR2 FQNEAQ (reference sequence). The CDR3 reads CASSLGTSNANEQYF. CDR3 bases: TGTGCCAGCAGCTTAGGGACTAGCAATGCTAACGAGCAGTACTTC.

The V call is TRBV28, the J call TRBJ2-3, with unresolved D. The CDR3 length is 15 residues. The V gene lost 6 bases and the J gene lost 6 bases, with 19 bases spanning the gap. Germline CDR1 reads MDHEN; CDR2 reads SYDVKM. The CDR3 DNA follows: TGTGCCAGCAGCCTTGGATCTCCACTCGGCGATACGCAGTATTTT. It encodes CASSLGSPLGDTQYF.

This chain links TRBV7-3 with TRBJ2-2; no clear D gene. Germline V CDR1 and CDR2: SGHTA, FQGTGA. V was shortened by 4 bases and J by 7 bases, with 16 bases between the two germline ends. The CDR3 contains 15 residues. CDR3 DNA: TGTGCCAGCAGCTCCTCCTCCCAAGTAGGCGGGGAGCTGTTTTTT. It specifies CASSSSSQVGGELFF.

Concerning this clonotype: The junction departs from the called germline gene at one end, perhaps through a read error. This chain uses TRBV5-1 with TRBJ1-2, with 8 bases that match TRBD1. CDR1 and CDR2 (germline): SGHRS, YFSETQ. The CDR3 covers 13 residues. CDR3 DNA: TGCGCCAGCACCTTGACAGGGGAGTTTGGCTACACCTTC. This sequence encodes CASTLTGEFGYTF.